Presented here are 29 T cell receptor beta chains from one specimen sequenced in a study of prognosis after radiotherapy for stage I lung cancer. From genomic DNA, TCR beta CDR3 was amplified by two-round multiplex PCR. Specific primers for each TRBV and TRBJ gene were what first-round PCR used. TCRdb redid the calling of the multiplex PCR reads with MiXCR, one entry per CDR3 protein. The sample has under 55,000 distinct CDR3 sequences; about 32% are singletons. This material consisted of PBMCs, taken before or after stereotactic body radiation therapy (not recorded which). The receptors were gathered from a donor older than 45 with non-small cell lung cancer.

This clonotype was found many times. The chain employs TRBV11-2 and TRBJ2-5; D is unresolved. This CDR3 comprises 15 residues. Germline CDR1 SGHAT, CDR2 FQNNGV. Trimming stripped 6 bases from V and 7 bases from J, with 21 bases between. The CDR3 bases are TGTGCCAGCAGACCTGACATCTTGGGGTCCGGGACCCAGTACTTC. It is translated as CASRPDILGSGTQYF.

This clonotype was observed at least ten times. The chain couples TRBV7-2 to TRBJ2-5; perhaps TRBD2 as D (6 bases). CDR1 and CDR2 from the germline V gene are SGHTA and FQGNSA. The CDR3 contains 15 residues. Trimming took 3 bases from V and 1 from J, leaving 12 bases between them. The CDR3 here is CASSLYGGSQETQYF. Here the CDR3 DNA reads TGTGCCAGCAGCTTGTACGGGGGTTCCCAAGAGACCCAGTACTTC.

Turning to this clonotype: A much larger clone is a single base away; this may be a read error. The chain couples TRBV6-2 or TRBV6-3 to TRBJ2-5; possibly TRBD2 for D (6 bases). The germline gives CDR1 MNHEY, CDR2 SVGEGT. The CDR3 contains 10 residues. This CDR3 reads CASIRGGLAF. For the CDR3, the DNA is TGTGCCAGCATTCGAGGAGGGCTCGCTTTC.

Notes on this clonotype: With a far larger clone one base away, a read error is the likely cause. V gene TRBV6-9 combines with J gene TRBJ1-2; D is unclear. V was pared by 5 bases and J by 8 bases, with 12 bases between. This CDR3 is built from 12 residues. CDR1 is MNHGY, CDR2 SVAAGI, per germline. Here the CDR3 reads CASSHVGIGYTF. In nucleotides, the CDR3 is TGTGCCAGCAGTCATGTCGGGATAGGCTACACCTTC.

For this clonotype: Relative to the germline gene, one junction end is altered; a read error may explain this. The chain has TRBV30 and TRBJ1-2; D uncertain. This CDR3 contains 16 residues. The germline gives CDR1 GTSNPN, CDR2 SVGIG (reference sequence). The CDR3 DNA follows: TGTGCCTGGAGTCCCTTAGACGGGAATCTCAACTATGGCTACGACTTC. It specifies CAWSPLDGNLNYGYDF.

Worth noting for this clonotype: A much larger clone is a single base away; this may be a read error. The rearrangement uses TRBV2 and TRBJ2-5; D not certain. V dropped 9 bases and J dropped 5 bases, with 4 bases sitting between them. CDR1 and CDR2 (germline): SNHLY, FYNNEI. CDR3 length: 9 amino acids. In DNA, the CDR3 is TGTGCCAGAGATGAGACCCAGTACTTC. It yields the protein CARDETQYF.

The V and J genes are TRBV20-1 and TRBJ2-3, with 8 bases fitting TRBD2. The germline V gene has CDR1 DFQATT and CDR2 SNEGSKA (reference sequence). The CDR3 sequence is 16 residues long. With 0 bases clipped from V and 2 bases from J, the junction kept 7 bases outside the gene matches. CDR3 in DNA: TGCAGTGCTAGAGATCGTCGCGGGGGGAACACAGATACGCAGTATTTT. Translated, it gives CSARDRRGGNTDTQYF.

This clonotype has at least ten counts. This chain connects TRBV2 to TRBJ2-7; D ambiguous. From germline, CDR1 is SNHLY and CDR2 FYNNEI. The V end lost 8 bases, the J end lost 1 base, and 6 bases lay between the germline ends. CDR3 size: 11 residues. The CDR3 DNA follows: TGTGCCAGCCAATTGTCCTACGAGCAGTACTTC. Protein: CASQLSYEQYF.

This clonotype was detected ten times or more. The rearrangement joins TRBV18 to TRBJ2-7, with 9 bases aligning to TRBD1. Germline CDR1 reads KGHSH; CDR2 reads LQKENI. The V and J ends lost 6 bases and 3 bases, in that order; junction bases with no gene match: 3. CDR3 length equals 13 residues. The DNA of the CDR3 is TGTGCCAGCTCCCAGGGACAGGGCTACGAGCAGTACTTC. This sequence encodes CASSQGQGYEQYF.

This clonotype was recorded many times. Relative to the germline gene, one junction end is altered; a read error may explain this. The chain is built from TRBV14 and TRBJ1-2; 10 positions match TRBD1. CDR3 length equals 10 residues. Germline V lookup: CDR1 SGHDN, CDR2 FVKESK. In DNA form, the CDR3 reads TGTGCCAGCACGGGACAGGGGACTTTCTTC. Its translation: CASTGQGTFF.

This clonotype was seen just once. The V call is TRBV7-3, the J call TRBJ2-1, with D tentatively TRBD2 (5 bases). The CDR3 sequence is 15 residues long. The germline CDR1 and CDR2 sequences are SGHTA and FQGTGA. Trimming removed 3 bases from V and 5 bases from J, with 14 bases in between. The CDR3 nucleotides are TGTGCCAGCAGCTTCCGACTATCGGGTAACAATGAGCAGTTCTTC. It specifies CASSFRLSGNNEQFF.

This clonotype occurred many times. The gene calls are TRBV5-1 and TRBJ1-1; a weak D match, TRBD1 (5 bases). The CDR3 runs to 15 residues. Germline V CDR1 and CDR2: SGHRS, YFSETQ. Trimming cost V 0 bases and J 3 bases, with 12 bases left between them. The CDR3: CASSLEGIEYTEAFF. CDR3 nucleotides: TGCGCCAGCAGCTTGGAGGGGATAGAATACACTGAAGCTTTCTTT. The whole variable domain, remainder taken from reference TRBV5-1 and TRBJ1-1, is KAGVTQTPRYLIKTRGQQVTLSCSPISGHRSVSWYQQTPGQGLQFLFEYFSETQRNKGNFPGRFSGRQFSNSRSEMNVSTLELGDSALYLCASSLEGIEYTEAFFGQGTRLTVV.

This clonotype was seen many times. This chain uses TRBV19 with TRBJ2-3; TRBD1 aligns across 9 bases. CDR3 length: 15 residues. Germline V gene sequence: CDR1 LNHDA, CDR2 SQIVND (reference sequence). J lost 3 bases, V lost 7 bases, and 8 bases had no gene match. For the CDR3, the DNA is TGTGCCAGTAAAGGACGGGACAGGGTTACAGATACGCAGTATTTT. Translating it yields CASKGRDRVTDTQYF.

The chain uses TRBV28 and TRBJ2-1, with 8 bases fitting TRBD2. Trimming at V came to 3 bases and at J to 5 bases, leaving 9 bases not matched to a gene. The CDR3 is made up of 16 amino acids. CDR1 is MDHEN, CDR2 SYDVKM, per germline. This CDR3 reads CASSLVGREVNNEQFF. The CDR3 region has the DNA TGTGCCAGCAGTTTGGTAGGGCGGGAGGTAAACAATGAGCAGTTCTTC. Looking up the rest from reference TRBV28 and TRBJ2-1 gives the full variable domain: DVKVTQSSRYLVKRTGEKVFLECVQDMDHENMFWYRQDPGLGLRLIYFSYDVKMKEKGDIPEGYSVSREKKERFSLILESASTNQTSMYLCASSLVGREVNNEQFFGPGTRLTVL.

This clonotype was counted at least ten times. The J gene is TRBJ1-2, the V gene TRBV20-1; weak D call: TRBD1 (6 bases). This CDR3 spans 12 amino acids. The V gene's germline CDR1 is DFQATT and CDR2 SNEGSKA (reference sequence). Deletions cut 6 bases from V and 8 bases from J, with 16 bases between. This chain's CDR3 is CSAEIHRDGYTF. CDR3 coding DNA: TGCAGTGCAGAGATCCACAGGGACGGCTACACCTTC.

In its sample, this clonotype was seen a few times. J is TRBJ2-7 and V is TRBV28; maybe TRBD2 (6 bases). V lost 7 bases to trimming and J lost 4 bases, with 14 bases between them. Germline V gene lookup returns CDR1 MDHEN and CDR2 SYDVKM. The CDR3 loop spans 13 amino acids. The CDR3 coding sequence is TGTGCCAGCACTTCGGGAGTGGGGTACGAGCAGTACTTC. Protein product: CASTSGVGYEQYF.

This clonotype was counted many times. CDR3 protein: CASSIGGLSSGYTF. Written as DNA, the CDR3 is TGTGCCAGTAGTATAGGGGGCCTGTCTTCTGGCTACACCTTC. This chain uses TRBV19 with TRBJ1-2, with D maybe TRBD1 (5 bases). CDR1 and CDR2 (germline): LNHDA, SQIVND (reference sequence). The V end was cut by 1 base, the J end by 7 bases, with 13 bases between. The CDR3 runs to 14 residues.

With respect to this clonotype: This clone may be a read error of a much larger clone one base away. The rearrangement links TRBV12-5 to TRBJ2-5; 9 bases fit TRBD1. This CDR3 is built from 14 residues. Trimming cost V 1 base and J 4 bases; bases outside gene matches: 1. Per the germline V gene, CDR1 is LGHNT and CDR2 is FRNRAP. CDR3 in DNA: TGTGCTAGTGGTTTGGGGACAGGGGTAGAGACCCAGTACTTC. Translating it yields CASGLGTGVETQYF.

This clonotype appeared once. This sequence is one base from a far larger clone and is likely a read error. The gene calls are TRBV6-1 and TRBJ2-3; 9 bases are a match to TRBD2. The CDR3 loop spans 16 amino acids. V shed 7 bases, J shed 1 base, and the junction held 9 bases outside the gene matches. Germline V CDR1 and CDR2: MNHNS, SASEGT. Written as DNA, the CDR3 is TGTGCCAGCATTTTGTTAGCGGGAGCCCGCACAGATACGCAGTATTTT. The encoded protein is CASILLAGARTDTQYF.

In its sample, this clonotype was seen a few times. A read error may be the cause here, since a much bigger clone is one base away. This chain links TRBV28 with TRBJ1-1, with TRBD1 matching 8 bases. Trimming at V came to 10 bases and at J to 1 base, leaving 20 bases not matched to a gene. Germline assignment: CDR1 MDHEN and CDR2 SYDVKM. CDR3 length: 18 residues. The CDR3 DNA reads TGTGCCATGGGGGCGGGAGGACAGGGACCCCTGTCGAACACTGAAGCTTTCTTT. This translates into CAMGAGGQGPLSNTEAFF.

Remarks on this clonotype: A far more abundant clone sits one base away, making this likely a read error. The J gene is TRBJ1-5, the V gene TRBV6-2 or TRBV6-3; D not resolved. V was clipped by 0 bases and J by 7 bases, with 7 bases between them. Germline CDR1 MNHEY, CDR2 SVGEGT. The CDR3 has 13 residues. DNA of the CDR3: TGTGCCAGCAGTTACTCAGGATGCCAGCCCCAGCATTTT. Amino acids: CASSYSGCQPQHF.

This chain uses TRBV20-1 with TRBJ1-2; TRBD1 agrees at 7 bases. CDR1 and CDR2 from the germline V gene are DFQATT and SNEGSKA (reference sequence). The CDR3 runs 13 residues. Trimming cost V 3 bases and J 6 bases; bases outside gene matches: 7. The CDR3 protein is CSARVGGRDGYTF. The CDR3 nucleotides read TGCAGTGCTAGGGTAGGGGGCAGGGATGGCTACACCTTC.

This clonotype was picked up many times. The chain recombines TRBV7-2 with TRBJ1-2; D is unresolved. The germline V gene encodes CDR1 SGHTA and CDR2 FQGNSA. CDR3 length equals 14 residues. With 7 bases removed from V and 4 bases from J, the gap between germline ends came to 16 bases. For the CDR3, the DNA is TGTGCCAGCACCATCACGCCCGATCTCTATGGCTACACCTTC. Amino acid sequence: CASTITPDLYGYTF.

The chain is built from TRBV19 and TRBJ2-5; D gene ambiguous. Between the trimmed V and J ends, which lost 2 bases and 5 bases, there was a span of 9 bases. From germline, CDR1 is LNHDA and CDR2 SQIVND (reference sequence). The CDR3 runs to 13 residues. The chain's CDR3 is CASSIQSGETQYF. DNA of the CDR3: TGTGCCAGTAGTATACAGAGTGGGGAGACCCAGTACTTC.

This clonotype has at least ten counts. The V gene is TRBV11-2, the J gene TRBJ2-7, with D possibly matching TRBD2 (7 bases). This CDR3 is 15 amino acids long. Per the germline V gene, CDR1 is SGHAT and CDR2 is FQNNGV. V lost 5 bases and J lost 0, with 14 bases in between. The CDR3 region has the DNA TGTGCCAGCAGCGGGGGGGGCGGTATCTCCTACGAGCAGTACTTC. It specifies CASSGGGGISYEQYF.

This clonotype was counted ten times or more. This chain's CDR3 is CASSQGTNTDTQYF. The CDR3 bases are TGTGCCAGCAGCCAAGGGACTAACACAGATACGCAGTATTTT. V gene TRBV11-3 combines with J gene TRBJ2-3, with 7 positions matching TRBD2. V gave up 5 bases and J gave up 2 bases; unmatched junction bases: 4. Germline V CDR1 and CDR2: SGHNT, YENEEA. The CDR3 runs 14 residues.

This clonotype was seen ten or more times. The chain is built from TRBV7-9 and TRBJ2-1, with TRBD2 matching 13 bases. The CDR3 contains 14 residues. After removal of 3 bases from V and 9 bases from J, the junction contained 2 bases not matched to a gene. The V gene's germline CDR1 is SEHNR and CDR2 FQNEAQ (reference sequence). Here the CDR3 DNA reads TGTGCCAGCAGCTTTACTAGCGGGGGGGGTGAGCAGTTCTTC. Translating it yields CASSFTSGGGEQFF.

This clonotype showed up many times. This chain joins TRBV20-1 and TRBJ2-7; weak D call: TRBD2 (5 bases). CDR3 length: 13 residues. Germline values: CDR1 DFQATT, CDR2 SNEGSKA (reference sequence). V lost 0 bases and J lost 7, with 13 bases in between. The CDR3 protein is CSARDPGPGEQYF. CDR3 nucleotide sequence: TGCAGTGCTAGAGACCCCGGGCCGGGGGAGCAGTACTTC.

Comment on this clonotype: This likely came from a read error, as a far larger clone is one base away. V and J are TRBV6-8 and TRBJ1-1; TRBD1 aligns across 7 bases. Per germline, CDR1 MNHGY and CDR2 SAAAGT. The CDR3 covers 15 residues. The chain's CDR3 is CVSNPTGRKNTEAFF. DNA of the CDR3: TGTGTCAGCAACCCGACAGGGCGAAAAAACACTGAAGCTTTCTTT.